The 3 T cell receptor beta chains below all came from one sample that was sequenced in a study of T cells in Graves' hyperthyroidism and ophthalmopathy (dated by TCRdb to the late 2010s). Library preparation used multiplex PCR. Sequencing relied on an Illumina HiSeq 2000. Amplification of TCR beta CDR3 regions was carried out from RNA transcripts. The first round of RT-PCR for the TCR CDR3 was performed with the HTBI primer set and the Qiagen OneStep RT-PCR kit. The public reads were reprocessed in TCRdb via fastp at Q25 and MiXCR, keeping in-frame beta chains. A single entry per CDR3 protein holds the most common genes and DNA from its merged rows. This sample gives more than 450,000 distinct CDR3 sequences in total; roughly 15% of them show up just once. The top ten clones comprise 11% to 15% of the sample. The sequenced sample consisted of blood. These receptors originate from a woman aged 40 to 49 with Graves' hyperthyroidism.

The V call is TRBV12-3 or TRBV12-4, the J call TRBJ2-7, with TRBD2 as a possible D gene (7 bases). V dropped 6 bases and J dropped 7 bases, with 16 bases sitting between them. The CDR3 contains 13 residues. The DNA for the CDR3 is TGTGCCAGCAGCTCAGGGGAGGGTGGGGAGCAGTACTTC. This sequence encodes CASSSGEGGEQYF.

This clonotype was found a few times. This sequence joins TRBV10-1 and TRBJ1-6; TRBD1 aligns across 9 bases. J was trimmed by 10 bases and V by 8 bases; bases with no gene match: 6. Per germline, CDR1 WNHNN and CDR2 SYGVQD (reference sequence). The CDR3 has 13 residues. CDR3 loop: CASPGTGISPLHF. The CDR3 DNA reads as TGCGCCAGCCCTGGGACAGGGATCTCACCCCTCCACTTT.

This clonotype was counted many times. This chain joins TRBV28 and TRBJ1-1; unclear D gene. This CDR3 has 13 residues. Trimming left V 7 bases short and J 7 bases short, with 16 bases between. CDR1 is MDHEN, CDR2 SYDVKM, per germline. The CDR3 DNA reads TGTGCCAGCACCTCCCCTGAAGGAGGTGAAGCTTTCTTT. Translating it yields CASTSPEGGEAFF. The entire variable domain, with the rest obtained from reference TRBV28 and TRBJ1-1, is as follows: DVKVTQSSRYLVKRTGEKVFLECVQDMDHENMFWYRQDPGLGLRLIYFSYDVKMKEKGDIPEGYSVSREKKERFSLILESASTNQTSMYLCASTSPEGGEAFFGQGTRLTVV.